This T cell receptor (beta chain) was captured by sequencing in a study of T cells in Graves' hyperthyroidism and ophthalmopathy. Study observations and caveats: Ophthalmopathy onset followed model prediction by a median about 6.5 months.

An absence of ophthalmopathy progression within 18 months meant stable Graves' hyperthyroidism. Newly diagnosed hyperthyroidism patients aged 18 to 65 years had disease lasting under 2 months. Diagnoses rested on clinical symptoms, serum thyroxine and TRAb, thyroid ultrasound and orbital computed tomography. This clonotype was seen repeatedly, ten times or more. Its target is unknown. TCR beta CDR3 region amplification was performed from RNA transcripts. The HTBI primer set drove a first-round RT-PCR of the TCR CDR3. TCRdb called the multiplex PCR reads again in MiXCR, with one record for every CDR3 protein. The table has approximately 520,000 distinct CDR3 sequences, roughly 20% seen once. The sequence was collected from a young man with Graves' hyperthyroidism. Material for sequencing was blood.

CDR3 loop: CASSLRGTGANVLTF. CDR3 nucleotide sequence: TGTGCCAGCAGTTTAAGAGGAACTGGGGCCAACGTCCTGACTTTC. The chain uses TRBV12-3 or TRBV12-4 and TRBJ2-6; D gene uncertain. There are 15 residues in the CDR3. The germline V and J ends were trimmed by 2 bases and 2 bases, with 7 bases remaining between them.